The T cell receptor beta chain described here comes from a study of T cells expressing NK-cell markers. Per the germline V gene, CDR1 is MNHEY and CDR2 is SMNVEV (reference sequence). This CDR3 comprises 13 residues. The authors generated TCR beta cDNA through 5'RACE template switching with UMIs. TCRdb re-analyzed the 5' RACE reads; it lists each CDR3 protein once, without DNA. The sample spans approximately 170,000 distinct CDR3 sequences; the ten largest clones claim around 20%. This chain links TRBV27 with TRBJ1-5. This TCR was recovered from a man between 18 and 69 years old in good health. The specimen sequenced was blood T cells: a sorted CD56 or NKG2C T cell subset, CD4+ or CD8+ T cells, or bulk PBMC T cells (not recorded which). The CDR3 protein is CASSLSGDQPQHF.